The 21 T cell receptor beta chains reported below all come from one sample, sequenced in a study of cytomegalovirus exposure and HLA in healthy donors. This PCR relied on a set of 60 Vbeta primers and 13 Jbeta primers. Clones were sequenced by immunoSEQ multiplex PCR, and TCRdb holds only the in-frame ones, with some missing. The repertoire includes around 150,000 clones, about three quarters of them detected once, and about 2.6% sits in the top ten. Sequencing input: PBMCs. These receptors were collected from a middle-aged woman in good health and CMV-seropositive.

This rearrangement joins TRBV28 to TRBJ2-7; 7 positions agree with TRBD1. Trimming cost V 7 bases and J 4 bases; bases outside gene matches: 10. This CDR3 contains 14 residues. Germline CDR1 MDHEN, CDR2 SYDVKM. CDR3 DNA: TGTGCCAGCAACCCCCGACAGGGTCCTTACGAGCAGTACTTC. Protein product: CASNPRQGPYEQYF.

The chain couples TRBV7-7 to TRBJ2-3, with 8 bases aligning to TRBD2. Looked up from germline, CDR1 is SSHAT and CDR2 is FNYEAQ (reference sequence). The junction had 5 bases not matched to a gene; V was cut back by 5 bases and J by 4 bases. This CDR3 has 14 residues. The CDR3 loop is CASSLSGTADTQYF. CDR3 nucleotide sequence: TGTGCCAGCAGCCTTAGCGGGACTGCAGATACGCAGTATTTT.

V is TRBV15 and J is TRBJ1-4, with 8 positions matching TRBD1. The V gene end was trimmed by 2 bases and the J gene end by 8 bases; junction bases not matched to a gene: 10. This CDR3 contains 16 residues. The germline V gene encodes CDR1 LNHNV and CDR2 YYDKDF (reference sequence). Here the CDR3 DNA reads TGTGCCACCAGCAGATACAGACAGGGGATATGGGAAAAACTGTTTTTT. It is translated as CATSRYRQGIWEKLFF. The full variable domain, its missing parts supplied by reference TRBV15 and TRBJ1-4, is DAMVIQNPRYQVTQFGKPVTLSCSQTLNHNVMYWYQQKSSQAPKLLFHYYDKDFNNEADTPDNFQSRRPNTSFCFLDIRSPGLGDTAMYLCATSRYRQGIWEKLFFGSGTQLSVL.

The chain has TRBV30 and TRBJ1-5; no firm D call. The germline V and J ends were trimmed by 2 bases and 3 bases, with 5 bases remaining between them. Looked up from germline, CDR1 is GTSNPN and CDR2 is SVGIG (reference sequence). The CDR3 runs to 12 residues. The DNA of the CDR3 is TGTGCCTGGAGTAATTACAATCAGCCCCAGCATTTT. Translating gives CAWSNYNQPQHF.

Here the CDR3 reads CASSLAGLANSGANVLTF. The CDR3 DNA follows: TGTGCCAGCAGCTTAGCCGGACTAGCGAACTCTGGGGCCAACGTCCTGACTTTC. The gene calls are TRBV11-2 and TRBJ2-6, with 9 bases aligning to TRBD2. Germline trimming cut 1 base from V and 0 bases from J; bases unmatched to any gene: 4. CDR3 length equals 18 residues. Germline CDR1 is SGHAT and CDR2 is FQNNGV.

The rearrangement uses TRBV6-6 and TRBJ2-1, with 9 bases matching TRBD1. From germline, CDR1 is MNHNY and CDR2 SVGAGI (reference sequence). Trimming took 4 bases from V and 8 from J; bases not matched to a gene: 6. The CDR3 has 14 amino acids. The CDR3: CASSFGQGRDEQFF. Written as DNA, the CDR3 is TGTGCCAGCAGTTTCGGACAGGGGAGGGATGAGCAGTTCTTC.

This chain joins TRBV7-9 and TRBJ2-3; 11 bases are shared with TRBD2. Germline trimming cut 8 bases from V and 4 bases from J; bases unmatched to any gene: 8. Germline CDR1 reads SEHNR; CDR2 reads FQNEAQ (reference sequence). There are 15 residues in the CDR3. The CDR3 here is CASYRLGLAADTQYF. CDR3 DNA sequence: TGTGCCAGCTACAGACTGGGACTAGCGGCAGATACGCAGTATTTT.

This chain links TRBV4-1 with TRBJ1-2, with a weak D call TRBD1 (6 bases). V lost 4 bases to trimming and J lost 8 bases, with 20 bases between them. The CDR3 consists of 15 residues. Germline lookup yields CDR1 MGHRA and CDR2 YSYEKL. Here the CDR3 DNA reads TGCGCCAGCAGCCCCCGGACCCAGGGGCGCGAGGGCTACACCTTC. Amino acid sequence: CASSPRTQGREGYTF.

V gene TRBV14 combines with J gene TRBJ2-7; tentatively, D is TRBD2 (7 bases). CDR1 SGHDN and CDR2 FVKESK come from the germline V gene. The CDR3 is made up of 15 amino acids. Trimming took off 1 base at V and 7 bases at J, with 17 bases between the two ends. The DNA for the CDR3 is TGTGCCAGCAGCCAAGGAAATTTGGAGGGGGGGGAGCAGTACTTC. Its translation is CASSQGNLEGGEQYF.

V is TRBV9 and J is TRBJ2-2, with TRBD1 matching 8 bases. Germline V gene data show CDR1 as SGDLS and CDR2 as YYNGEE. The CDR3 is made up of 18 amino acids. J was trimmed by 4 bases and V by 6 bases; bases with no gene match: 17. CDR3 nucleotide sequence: TGTGCCAGCACCCTTGGGAGAGGGCAGGGGGCGTCCACCGGGGAGCTGTTTTTT. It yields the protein CASTLGRGQGASTGELFF.

The DNA of the CDR3 is TGTGCCAGCAGCGAGGGACAGCACCCCTACGAGCAGTACTTC. This codes for CASSEGQHPYEQYF. The rearrangement uses TRBV11-2 and TRBJ2-7, with 7 bases aligning to TRBD1. Germline assignment: CDR1 SGHAT and CDR2 FQNNGV. V lost 5 bases and J lost 2; bases outside the gene matches: 6. The CDR3 has 14 residues.

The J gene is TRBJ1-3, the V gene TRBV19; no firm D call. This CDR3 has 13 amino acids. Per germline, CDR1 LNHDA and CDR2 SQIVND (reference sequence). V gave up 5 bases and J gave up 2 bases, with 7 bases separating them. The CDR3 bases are TGTGCCAGTAGTGAGCAGGCTGGAAACACCATATATTTT. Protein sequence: CASSEQAGNTIYF. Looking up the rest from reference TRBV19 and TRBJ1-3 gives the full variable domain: DGGITQSPKYLFRKEGQNVTLSCEQNLNHDAMYWYRQDPGQGLRLIYYSQIVNDFQKGDIAEGYSVSREKKESFPLTVTSAQKNPTAFYLCASSEQAGNTIYFGEGSWLTVV.

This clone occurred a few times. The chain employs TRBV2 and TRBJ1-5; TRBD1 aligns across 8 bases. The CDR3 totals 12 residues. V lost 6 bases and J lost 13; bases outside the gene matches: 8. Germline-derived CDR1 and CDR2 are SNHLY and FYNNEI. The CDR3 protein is CASSDRGPPQHF. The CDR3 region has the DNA TGTGCCAGCAGCGACAGGGGACCGCCTCAGCATTTT. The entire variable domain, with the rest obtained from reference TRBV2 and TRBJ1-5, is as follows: EPEVTQTPSHQVTQMGQEVILRCVPISNHLYFYWYRQILGQKVEFLVSFYNNEISEKSEIFDDQFSVERPDGSNFTLKIRSTKLEDSAMYFCASSDRGPPQHFGDGTRLSIL.

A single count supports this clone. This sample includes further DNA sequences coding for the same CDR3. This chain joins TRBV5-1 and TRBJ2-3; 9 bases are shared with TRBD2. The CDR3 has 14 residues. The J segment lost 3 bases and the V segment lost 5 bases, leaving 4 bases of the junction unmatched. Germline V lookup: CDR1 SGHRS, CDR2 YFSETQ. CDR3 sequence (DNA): TGCGCCAGCAGTATCAGCGGGGGGACAGATACGCAGTATTTT. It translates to CASSISGGTDTQYF.

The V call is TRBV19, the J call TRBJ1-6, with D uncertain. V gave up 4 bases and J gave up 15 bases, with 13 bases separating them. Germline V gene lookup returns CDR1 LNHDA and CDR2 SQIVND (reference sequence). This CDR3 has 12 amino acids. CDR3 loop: CASSTGGVGLHF. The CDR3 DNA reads TGTGCCAGTAGTACGGGTGGTGTGGGCCTCCACTTT.

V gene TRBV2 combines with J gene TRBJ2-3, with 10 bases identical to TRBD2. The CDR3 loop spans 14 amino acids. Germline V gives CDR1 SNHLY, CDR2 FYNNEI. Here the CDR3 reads CSLGSGGAPDTQYF. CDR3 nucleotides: TGTTCCCTCGGGAGCGGGGGGGCCCCAGATACGCAGTATTTT.

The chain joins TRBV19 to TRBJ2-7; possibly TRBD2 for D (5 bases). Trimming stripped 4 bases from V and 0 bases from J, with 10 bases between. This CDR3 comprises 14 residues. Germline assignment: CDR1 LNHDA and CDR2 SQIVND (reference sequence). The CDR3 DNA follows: TGTGCCAGTAGTACTCACGGGGTCTCCTACGAGCAGTACTTC. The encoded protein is CASSTHGVSYEQYF.

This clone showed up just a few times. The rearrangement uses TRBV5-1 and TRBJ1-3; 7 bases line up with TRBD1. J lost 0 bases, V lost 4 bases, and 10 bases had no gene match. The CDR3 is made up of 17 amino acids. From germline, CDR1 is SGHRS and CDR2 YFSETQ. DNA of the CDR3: TGCGCCAGCAGCGCGGGACAGAACCTTTTCTCTGGAAACACCATATATTTT. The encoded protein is CASSAGQNLFSGNTIYF.

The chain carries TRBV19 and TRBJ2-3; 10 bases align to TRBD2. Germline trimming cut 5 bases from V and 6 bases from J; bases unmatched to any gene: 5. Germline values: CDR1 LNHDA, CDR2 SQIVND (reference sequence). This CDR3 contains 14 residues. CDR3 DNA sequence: TGTGCCAGTAGTTCTAGCGGGAGCGTGGATACGCAGTATTTT. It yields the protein CASSSSGSVDTQYF.

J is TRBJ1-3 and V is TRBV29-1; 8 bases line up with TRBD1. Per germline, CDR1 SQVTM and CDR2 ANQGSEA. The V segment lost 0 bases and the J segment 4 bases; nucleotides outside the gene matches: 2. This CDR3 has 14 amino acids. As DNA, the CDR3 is TGCAGCGTTGAAGAGGGGACAGGCGGAAACACCATATATTTT. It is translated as CSVEEGTGGNTIYF. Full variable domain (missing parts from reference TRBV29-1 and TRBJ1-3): SAVISQKPSRDICQRGTSLTIQCQVDSQVTMMFWYRQQPGQSLTLIATANQGSEATYESGFVIDKFPISRPNLTFSTLTVSNMSPEDSSIYLCSVEEGTGGNTIYFGEGSWLTVV.

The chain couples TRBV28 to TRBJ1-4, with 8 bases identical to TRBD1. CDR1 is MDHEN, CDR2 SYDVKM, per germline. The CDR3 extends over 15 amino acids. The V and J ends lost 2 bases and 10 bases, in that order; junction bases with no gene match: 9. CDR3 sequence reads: CASSLGGQERGKLFF. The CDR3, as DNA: TGTGCCAGCAGTTTAGGGGGACAGGAAAGGGGAAAACTGTTTTTT.